This is a list of T cell receptor beta chains from one sample in a study of spatial heterogeneity in lung cancer. In TCRdb, the 5' RACE reads were re-called with MiXCR into one record per CDR3 protein. The sample includes around 6,000 distinct CDR3 sequences, roughly 7.3% of them seen just once. The specimen comprised normal lung tissue next to the tumor, sampled at surgery. All receptors derive from a female donor with early-stage non-small cell lung cancer. Each CDR3 is given with its conserved first and last residue. Each record gives: D gene, J gene, V gene, clone size, CDR3 DNA, CDR3 protein. A D gene is named only where the DNA matches it firmly. The listing skips clone size in some rows; elsewhere it reads once, few, many or a size class.

>.|TRBJ1-5|TRBV12-3/TRBV12-4|medium-sized
TGTGCCAGCAGTTTAGACGGAGATCAGCCCCAGCATTTT
CASSLDGDQPQHF
>TRBD2|TRBJ2-1|TRBV28|many
TGTGCCAGCAGCCCGGGACTAGCGGGGGGGATCTCCTACAATGAGCAGTTCTTC
CASSPGLAGGISYNEQFF
>.|TRBJ2-2|TRBV29-1|many
TGCAGCGTTGTGGGCCCGAACACCGGGGAGCTGTTTTTT
CSVVGPNTGELFF
>TRBD1|TRBJ2-1|TRBV7-8|many
TGTGCCAGCAGCTTATTTACCTCAGGGGGCCCCATTCAGTTC
CASSLFTSGGPIQF
>.|TRBJ1-1|TRBV3-1|many
TGTGCCAGCAGCACACGCGGGGACACTGAAGCTTTCTTT
CASSTRGDTEAFF
>.|TRBJ1-1|TRBV6-2/TRBV6-3|many
TGTGCCAGCTACAACCTTGGGAAAAACACTGAAGCTTTCTTT
CASYNLGKNTEAFF
>TRBD1|TRBJ1-1|TRBV19|few
TGTGCCAGTACCTTGGGACAGATGAACACTGAAGCTTTCTTT
CASTLGQMNTEAFF
>TRBD2|TRBJ2-1|TRBV19|few
TGTGCCAGTAGTAGGCGGGGGACTAGCGGTAACAATGAGCAGTTCTTC
CASSRRGTSGNNEQFF
>TRBD2|TRBJ2-7|TRBV6-6|many
TGTGCCAGCAGTTACTCGAATAGACTAGCGGGGACCTACGAGCAGTACTTC
CASSYSNRLAGTYEQYF
>TRBD1|TRBJ1-1|TRBV6-1|few
TGTGCCAGCAGTGGGGGACAGATGAACACTGAAGCTTTCTTT
CASSGGQMNTEAFF
>.|TRBJ2-3|TRBV9|medium-sized
TGTGCCAGCAGCCCCCACGGGGGCGGGGGCACAGATACGCAGTATTTT
CASSPHGGGGTDTQYF
>.|TRBJ2-5|TRBV2|few
TGTGCCAGCAGTGAAGCGGGGGCCCTTACGCAGGGTGACGAGACCCAGTACTTC
CASSEAGALTQGDETQYF
>TRBD1|TRBJ2-1|TRBV29-1|few
TGCAGCGTTGCGCAGGGGGCCTGGGTCAATGAGCAGTTCTTC
CSVAQGAWVNEQFF
>.|TRBJ1-2|TRBV27|medium-sized
TGTGCCAGCAGTTTAAAGAGGGGGGTTGGCTACACCTTC
CASSLKRGVGYTF
>TRBD2|TRBJ2-1|TRBV24-1|few
TGTGCCACCAGTGATTTTAGCGGGGGGGAATATGAGCAGTTCTTC
CATSDFSGGEYEQFF
>.|TRBJ2-5|TRBV5-6|many
TGTGCCAGCAGCTTGTGGGGTAGGGGCGGGGAGACCCAGTACTTC
CASSLWGRGGETQYF
>TRBD1|TRBJ1-1|TRBV11-1|.
TGTGCCAGCAGCTCACAGGGGACTGAAGCTTTCTTT
CASSSQGTEAFF
>.|TRBJ2-1|TRBV7-2|medium-sized
TGTGCCAGCAGGGCGGGGACGGCCCAATACAATGAGCAGTTCTTC
CASRAGTAQYNEQFF
>.|TRBJ1-3|TRBV6-2/TRBV6-3|few
TGTGCCAGCAGTGGACTTGGAAACACCATATATTTT
CASSGLGNTIYF
>.|TRBJ2-1|TRBV7-2|many
TGTGCCAGCAGCTTAGATGAGGGATCCTACAATGAGCAGTTCTTC
CASSLDEGSYNEQFF
>.|TRBJ1-5|TRBV6-1|medium-sized
TGTGCCACCTCGGGGACGTTCGATCAGCCCCAGCATTTT
CATSGTFDQPQHF
>.|TRBJ2-5|TRBV5-6|once
TGTGCCAGCAGCCCTCGACCGTCGGAGACCCAGTACTTC
CASSPRPSETQYF
>TRBD1|TRBJ2-1|TRBV6-6|.
TGTGCCAGCAGTACCCGGGACAGGGGCTACAATGAGCAGTTCTTC
CASSTRDRGYNEQFF
>TRBD2|TRBJ2-7|TRBV20-1|.
TGCAGTGCTAGGTCCGGGGCTAGCGGAGGATACGAGCAGTACTTC
CSARSGASGGYEQYF
>.|TRBJ2-1|TRBV5-4|few
TGTGCCAGCAGTACGACTAGTAATGAGCAGTTCTTC
CASSTTSNEQFF
>TRBD2|TRBJ2-1|TRBV9|many
TGTGCCAGCAGCTCCCGGACTAGCGGGGGAGGAGATGAGCAGTTCTTC
CASSSRTSGGGDEQFF
>TRBD1|TRBJ1-1|TRBV18|medium-sized
TGTGCCAGCTCACCAAGCTTCGGGACAGTATGGACTGAAGCTTTCTTT
CASSPSFGTVWTEAFF
>.|TRBJ2-2|TRBV12-3/TRBV12-4|few
TGTGCCACCCAAAATAGTGTCGGCGGGGAGCTGTTTTTT
CATQNSVGGELFF
>TRBD1|TRBJ1-1|TRBV6-5|.
TGTGCCAGCAGTGAACCAGGGGGCAAAACTGAAGCTTTCTTT
CASSEPGGKTEAFF
>.|TRBJ2-3|TRBV27|medium-sized
TGTGCCAGCACCTTGGACAGAACGAGCACAGATACGCAGTATTTT
CASTLDRTSTDTQYF
>.|TRBJ1-2|TRBV7-6|.
TGTGCCAGCAGCTTAGGGGGGCCCCCCTTGGGAGTTGATGGCTACACCTTC
CASSLGGPPLGVDGYTF
>.|TRBJ1-1|TRBV2|medium-sized
TGTGCCAGCAGTCTCGGGGTAAATGGGGAAGCTTTCTTT
CASSLGVNGEAFF
>.|TRBJ2-1|TRBV3-1|few
TGTGCCAGCAGCCAAGAGGGCACAAGCTTCAATGAGCAGTTCTTC
CASSQEGTSFNEQFF
>.|TRBJ1-1|TRBV20-1|many
TGCAGTGCTAGAGATGAGGATCTCACTGAAGCTTTCTTT
CSARDEDLTEAFF
>.|TRBJ1-4|TRBV7-7|.
TGTGCTAGCAGCTCCGGCCCGGGGGCAAATGAAAAACTGTTTTTT
CASSSGPGANEKLFF
>TRBD1|TRBJ1-2|TRBV6-5|medium-sized
TGTGCCAGCAGTTCCCAAGGGGGACAGCTCTATGGCTACACCTTC
CASSSQGGQLYGYTF
>TRBD2|TRBJ2-1|TRBV9|.
TGTGCCAGCAGCCCCCGACTAGCGGGGGGAAATGAGCAGTTCTTC
CASSPRLAGGNEQFF
>TRBD1|TRBJ2-7|TRBV6-5|medium-sized
TGTGCCAGCAGTTCTAGGACAGGGACCAGCGAGCAGTACTTC
CASSSRTGTSEQYF
>.|TRBJ1-5|TRBV30|medium-sized
TGTGCCTCTGAAGCCGGGAGAAATCAGCCCCAGCATTTT
CASEAGRNQPQHF
>TRBD2|TRBJ2-2|TRBV6-6|medium-sized
TGTGCCAGCAGGCCCTACCGTGGCCTAGCGGGGGGCCTCAGCTACACCGGGGAGCTGTTTTTT
CASRPYRGLAGGLSYTGELFF
>.|TRBJ2-7|TRBV9|medium-sized
TGTGCCAGCAGCGGACAGGCCGCCTACGAGCAGTACTTC
CASSGQAAYEQYF
>.|TRBJ2-3|TRBV2|few
TGTGCCAGCAGTGAAGCGCTTTGGGGACCGGCAGATACGCAGTATTTT
CASSEALWGPADTQYF
>TRBD2|TRBJ2-1|TRBV6-2/TRBV6-3|many
TGTGCCAGCAGTTACCCCCCGGGAGGGACCGCTTACAATGAGCAGTTCTTC
CASSYPPGGTAYNEQFF
>.|TRBJ2-5|TRBV5-6|many
TGTGCCAGCAGCTTGGCGCAGGGCGCGGTTGAGACCCAGTACTTC
CASSLAQGAVETQYF
>TRBD2|TRBJ2-5|TRBV7-2|many
TGTGCCAGCAGCCCGAGTAGCGGGGGGTTTCTGGAGACCCAGTACTTC
CASSPSSGGFLETQYF
>.|TRBJ1-3|TRBV7-9|medium-sized
TGTGCCAGCAGCACCAGGGACACCATATATTTT
CASSTRDTIYF
>.|TRBJ1-2|TRBV20-1|medium-sized
TGCAGTGCTAGAATGGGGGCCCACGGCTACACCTTC
CSARMGAHGYTF
>.|TRBJ2-1|TRBV4-2|.
TGTGCCAGCAGCCAAGATGTCGGGTTCGATGAGCAGTTCTTC
CASSQDVGFDEQFF
>.|TRBJ2-1|TRBV2|few
TGTGCCAGCAGTGAATATACTACTTACAATGAGCAGTTCTTC
CASSEYTTYNEQFF
>.|TRBJ1-4|TRBV7-9|medium-sized
TGTGCCAGCAGTAACTATGAAAAACTGTTTTTT
CASSNYEKLFF
>.|TRBJ2-6|TRBV7-3|medium-sized
TGTGCCAGCAGCCCGTCGACAAGGATCTTCTCTGGGGCCAACGTCCTGACTTTC
CASSPSTRIFSGANVLTF
>TRBD1|TRBJ1-2|TRBV6-5|many
TGTGCCAGCAAGGCGACAGGGGGGAACTATGGCTACACCTTC
CASKATGGNYGYTF
>.|TRBJ1-5|TRBV7-9|medium-sized
TGTGCCAGCAGCAACAATGAGCCCCAGCATTTT
CASSNNEPQHF
>TRBD1|TRBJ2-7|TRBV6-5|many
TGTGCCAGCAGCCCCGGACAGGGATACCGCGAGCAGTACTTC
CASSPGQGYREQYF